This paragraph reports one T cell receptor (beta chain). Generated by immunoSEQ multiplex PCR, the TCRdb table keeps only in-frame clones and is missing some. Here the sample spans 84,000 or so clones, over 85% being singletons. The data derive from a study of T cell responses to AZD1222 COVID-19 vaccine. Germline V CDR1 and CDR2: SGHTA, FQGNSA. V was shortened by 3 bases and J by 2 bases, with 8 bases between the two germline ends. The CDR3 runs to 15 residues. This receptor was identified in an adult in good health. Sequences were derived from peripheral blood, sampled on day 0 of AZD1222 vaccination. The gene calls are TRBV7-2 and TRBJ2-6; D perhaps matches TRBD2 (6 bases). The CDR3 bases are TGTGCCAGCAGCTTTTCGGGGGCTGGGGCCAACGTCCTGACTTTC. Its protein product is CASSFSGAGANVLTF. Using reference TRBV7-2 and TRBJ2-6 for the parts outside the CDR3, the full variable domain is GAGVSQSPSNKVTEKGKDVELRCDPISGHTALYWYRQSLGQGLEFLIYFQGNSAPDKSGLPSDRFSAERTGGSVSTLTIQRTQQEDSAVYLCASSFSGAGANVLTFGAGSRLTVL.